These 32 T cell receptor beta chains were all obtained from the same sample, sequenced in a study of blood T cell repertoires in COVID-19. TCRdb's copy holds only in-frame clones and misses some; the assay was immunoSEQ multiplex PCR. The sample has some 140,000 clones, around 85% seen once; the top ten hold around 4.7%. The sample taken for sequencing was peripheral blood. The receptors derive from a human donor in a cohort sampled during active COVID-19.

The rearrangement joins TRBV5-1 to TRBJ1-3, with TRBD1 matching over 7 bases. Germline V gene lookup returns CDR1 SGHRS and CDR2 YFSETQ. V lost 4 bases, J lost 0 bases, and 4 bases stayed unmatched. The CDR3 extends over 15 amino acids. The CDR3 DNA sequence: TGCGCCAGCAGCCCGGGACAGTCCTCTGGAAACACCATATATTTT. It yields the protein CASSPGQSSGNTIYF.

V gene TRBV9 combines with J gene TRBJ1-2; tentatively, D is TRBD1 (6 bases). V was clipped by 0 bases and J by 8 bases, with 20 bases between them. CDR3 length: 16 amino acids. Germline CDR1 reads SGDLS; CDR2 reads YYNGEE. CDR3 nucleotides: TGTGCCAGCAGCGTAGAGGTGTGGGCAGGGGAGAGCGGCTACACCTTC. Translating gives CASSVEVWAGESGYTF.

This clone was recorded only once. This rearrangement joins TRBV19 to TRBJ2-3; TRBD2 aligns across 8 bases. In germline, CDR1 is LNHDA, CDR2 SQIVND (reference sequence). The CDR3 runs to 15 residues. J gave up 4 bases and V 1 base, and 4 bases lay outside the gene matches. CDR3 in amino acids: CASSIAGGFADTQYF. The CDR3 DNA reads as TGTGCCAGTAGTATAGCGGGGGGGTTTGCAGATACGCAGTATTTT.

The chain has TRBV14 and TRBJ2-5, with 8 positions matching TRBD2. Per germline, CDR1 SGHDN and CDR2 FVKESK. This CDR3 is 16 amino acids long. Trimming took 1 base from V and 3 from J; bases not matched to a gene: 7. CDR3 in DNA: TGTGCCAGCAGCCAAGTTCGCGGGACTAGGAAAGAGACCCAGTACTTC. Amino acids: CASSQVRGTRKETQYF. The full variable domain, with the rest looked up from reference TRBV14 and TRBJ2-5, is EAGVTQFPSHSVIEKGQTVTLRCDPISGHDNLYWYRRVMGKEIKFLLHFVKESKQDESGMPNNRFLAERTGGTYSTLKVQPAELEDSGVYFCASSQVRGTRKETQYFGPGTRLLVL.

The chain couples TRBV7-6 to TRBJ1-3; TRBD1 might be the D (5 bases). The V end lost 1 base, the J end lost 0 bases, and 13 bases lay between the germline ends. Germline values: CDR1 SGHVS, CDR2 FNYEAQ. The CDR3 has 17 residues. Here the CDR3 reads CASSLEGGARSGNTIYF. The CDR3, as DNA: TGTGCCAGCAGCTTAGAGGGCGGGGCCCGCTCTGGAAACACCATATATTTT. Full variable domain (missing parts from reference TRBV7-6 and TRBJ1-3): GAGVSQSPRYKVTKRGQDVALRCDPISGHVSLYWYRQALGQGPEFLTYFNYEAQQDKSGLPNDRFSAERPEGSISTLTIQRTEQRDSAMYRCASSLEGGARSGNTIYFGEGSWLTVV.

A few counts support this clone. V usage is TRBV30 and J usage is TRBJ1-6; D ambiguous. V gave up 8 bases and J gave up 5 bases, with 16 bases separating them. This CDR3 contains 14 residues. Germline loops: CDR1 GTSNPN, CDR2 SVGIG (reference sequence). The DNA for the CDR3 is TGTGCCCGCTCCCGGACGCGGGATAATTCACCCCTCCACTTT. Its protein product is CARSRTRDNSPLHF.

The chain is built from TRBV5-6 and TRBJ2-3; a weak D match, TRBD2 (5 bases). Germline CDR1 and CDR2: SGHDT and YYEEEE. Trimming removed 3 bases from V and 6 bases from J, with 11 bases in between. The CDR3 is made up of 13 amino acids. The CDR3 loop reads CASSSGLMDTQYF. CDR3 in DNA: TGTGCCAGCAGCTCAGGACTCATGGATACGCAGTATTTT.

The chain recombines TRBV5-6 with TRBJ2-1; 10 bases match TRBD2. The CDR3 is 13 residues long. The junction had 8 bases not matched to a gene; V was cut back by 4 bases and J by 13 bases. Looked up from germline, CDR1 is SGHDT and CDR2 is YYEEEE. The CDR3 DNA reads TGTGCCAGCAGCCCTCCTAGCGGGAGTTTCCAGTTCTTC. Encoded protein: CASSPPSGSFQFF.

The chain combines TRBV5-1 with TRBJ2-7; TRBD1 agrees at 9 bases. Germline V gene sequence: CDR1 SGHRS, CDR2 YFSETQ. This CDR3 is 15 amino acids long. V shed 4 bases, J shed 2 bases, and the junction held 7 bases outside the gene matches. The CDR3 loop reads CASSPPGQGPYEQYF. For the CDR3, the DNA is TGCGCCAGCAGCCCCCCGGGACAGGGTCCCTACGAGCAGTACTTC.

This clone was observed a few times. The V call is TRBV27, the J call TRBJ2-5; 9 bases are shared with TRBD2. Germline lookup yields CDR1 MNHEY and CDR2 SMNVEV (reference sequence). The J segment lost 2 bases and the V segment lost 6 bases, leaving 7 bases of the junction unmatched. This CDR3 has 15 amino acids. The CDR3 DNA reads TGTGCCAGCAGCAAAGCGGGAGGTTATCAAGAGACCCAGTACTTC. Its protein is CASSKAGGYQETQYF.

The rearrangement joins TRBV5-5 to TRBJ1-6; TRBD1 matches 10 bases. The CDR3 extends over 15 amino acids. Germline V gene sequence: CDR1 SGHKS, CDR2 YYEKEE (reference sequence). With 0 bases clipped from V and 10 bases from J, the junction kept 4 bases outside the gene matches. The DNA for the CDR3 is TGTGCCAGCAGCTTGGTTGGACAGGGGGGATCACCCCTCCACTTT. Translating it yields CASSLVGQGGSPLHF.

The rearrangement joins TRBV7-9 to TRBJ2-3; 8 nucleotides match TRBD1. The V gene end was trimmed by 2 bases and the J gene end by 2 bases; junction bases not matched to a gene: 3. The length of the CDR3 is 15 residues. CDR1 SEHNR and CDR2 FQNEAQ come from the germline V gene (reference sequence). CDR3 amino acids: CASSLRTGTTDTQYF. CDR3 in DNA: TGTGCCAGCAGCTTAAGGACAGGGACCACAGATACGCAGTATTTT.

The gene calls are TRBV11-2 and TRBJ1-1, with 7 bases lining up with TRBD1. Looked up from germline, CDR1 is SGHAT and CDR2 is FQNNGV. V shed 1 base, J shed 1 base, and the junction held 3 bases outside the gene matches. There are 15 residues in the CDR3. DNA of the CDR3: TGTGCCAGCAGCTTAGGCTGGACAGGGAACACTGAAGCTTTCTTT. It encodes CASSLGWTGNTEAFF.

DNA for the CDR3: TGTGCCAGCAGCCCAATATCTCAGACTAGCGGGAGGGACAACGGGAATGAGCAGTTCTTC. Translating it yields CASSPISQTSGRDNGNEQFF. The chain employs TRBV7-8 and TRBJ2-1; 14 nucleotides line up with TRBD2. Germline V gives CDR1 SGHVS, CDR2 FQNEAQ. Trimming took 5 bases from V and 7 from J; bases not matched to a gene: 19. The CDR3 covers 20 residues.

The chain joins TRBV19 to TRBJ1-1, with D possibly TRBD1 on 5 matching bases. This CDR3 has 13 residues. Germline V lookup: CDR1 LNHDA, CDR2 SQIVND (reference sequence). Trimming removed 4 bases at V and 11 bases at J, with 17 bases between. This CDR3 reads CASSTTAVQSAFF. CDR3 sequence (DNA): TGTGCCAGTAGTACGACAGCAGTCCAATCGGCTTTCTTT.

The table lists this clone with a count of one. This chain links TRBV3-1 (or the pseudogene TRBV3-2) with TRBJ1-5, with D tentatively TRBD1 (6 bases). CDR3 length equals 14 residues. The V end was cut by 6 bases, the J end by 6 bases, with 15 bases between. Germline lookup yields CDR1 LGHDT and CDR2 YNNKEL (reference sequence). CDR3 region: CASSTGKGGQPQHF. The CDR3 coding sequence is TGTGCCAGCAGTACAGGGAAAGGAGGTCAGCCCCAGCATTTT.

The chain couples TRBV29-1 to TRBJ2-1, with TRBD2 as a possible D gene (7 bases). The germline gives CDR1 SQVTM, CDR2 ANQGSEA. This CDR3 contains 16 residues. V lost 4 bases and J 7 bases, leaving 23 bases between the germline ends. In DNA, the CDR3 is TGCAGCGTTGGGGGGCTCGCGGGAGAGTTCTGGAATGAGCAGTTCTTC. It yields the protein CSVGGLAGEFWNEQFF.

V is TRBV6-6 and J is TRBJ1-1; D unresolved. V was cut by 0 bases and J by 2 bases, with 10 bases left in between. CDR1 is MNHNY and CDR2 is SVGAGI in the germline V gene (reference sequence). CDR3 length equals 15 residues. The CDR3 loop is CASSYSQTQNTEAFF. Written as DNA, the CDR3 is TGTGCCAGCAGTTACTCCCAAACTCAAAACACTGAAGCTTTCTTT.

V and J are TRBV6-5 and TRBJ2-1; 11 bases align to TRBD2. The CDR3 sequence is 14 residues long. CDR1 and CDR2 from the germline V gene are MNHEY and SVGAGI. Unmatched junction bases numbered 12, after V lost 7 bases and J lost 13 bases. The DNA of the CDR3 is TGTGCCAGCACTAAAAGGGGGCTAGCGGGAGGTCAGTTCTTC. Protein product: CASTKRGLAGGQFF.

The chain couples TRBV21-1 to TRBJ1-2. TRBV21-1 is reported as a pseudogene. The CDR3 covers 10 residues. Written as DNA, the CDR3 is TGTGCCAGCAGCAAACTAAGTTACACCTTC. It encodes CASSKLSYTF.

V gene TRBV15 combines with J gene TRBJ2-2; the match to TRBD2 covers 9 bases. Germline CDR1 is LNHNV and CDR2 is YYDKDF (reference sequence). Trimming removed 4 bases from V and 7 bases from J; junction bases left unmatched: 13. The CDR3 loop spans 17 amino acids. The CDR3 reads CATSTSIVAGVNGELFF. The CDR3 region has the DNA TGTGCCACCAGCACGAGTATCGTAGCGGGAGTCAACGGGGAGCTGTTTTTT.

The chain joins TRBV9 to TRBJ2-1; possible D gene TRBD2, 5 bases. The length of the CDR3 is 16 residues. V dropped 0 bases and J dropped 3 bases, with 13 bases sitting between them. CDR1 and CDR2 (germline): SGDLS, YYNGEE. CDR3 DNA: TGTGCCAGCAGCGTAGGGCTAGCAAGTTTCTACAATGAGCAGTTCTTC. It codes for CASSVGLASFYNEQFF.

V is TRBV9 and J is TRBJ2-7; 12 bases align to TRBD1. The CDR3 runs 15 residues. In germline, CDR1 is SGDLS, CDR2 YYNGEE. The V and J ends lost 3 bases and 7 bases, in that order; junction bases with no gene match: 8. CDR3 in amino acids: CASSARGTGGSEQYF. CDR3 DNA: TGTGCCAGCAGCGCCCGAGGGACAGGGGGCTCGGAGCAGTACTTC. Full variable domain (rest looked up from reference TRBV9 and TRBJ2-7): DSGVTQTPKHLITATGQRVTLRCSPRSGDLSVYWYQQSLDQGLQFLIQYYNGEERAKGNILERFSAQQFPDLHSELNLSSLELGDSALYFCASSARGTGGSEQYFGPGTRLTVT.

The J gene is TRBJ2-7, the V gene TRBV12-5; 8 positions agree with TRBD2. The CDR3 runs to 17 residues. CDR1 and CDR2 from the germline V gene are LGHNT and FRNRAP. The V gene end was trimmed by 3 bases and the J gene end by 0 bases; junction bases not matched to a gene: 10. The CDR3 region is CASGLFPSGGRSYEQYF. The CDR3 coding sequence is TGTGCTAGTGGTTTATTCCCCAGCGGGGGACGCTCCTACGAGCAGTACTTC.

This clone occurred once. The CDR3 nucleotides are TGTGCCAGCCGACCGGGACAGACGATCTCCTACGAGCAGTACTTC. Amino acids: CASRPGQTISYEQYF. The rearrangement links TRBV10-3 to TRBJ2-7; 7 bases map to TRBD1. CDR3 size: 15 residues. V dropped 10 bases and J dropped 0; count of bases not matched to a gene: 12. The germline gives CDR1 ENHRY, CDR2 SYGVKD.

The V and J genes are TRBV5-1 and TRBJ2-3; 11 bases are shared with TRBD2. V gave up 6 bases and J gave up 0 bases; unmatched junction bases: 12. This CDR3 is built from 18 residues. CDR1 and CDR2 from the germline V gene are SGHRS and YFSETQ. The CDR3 here is CASNGASGGRWSTDTQYF. CDR3 DNA sequence: TGCGCCAGCAACGGAGCTAGCGGGGGGCGTTGGAGCACAGATACGCAGTATTTT.

The J gene is TRBJ1-2, the V gene TRBV7-2, with D perhaps TRBD1 (6 bases). CDR1 and CDR2 from the germline V gene are SGHTA and FQGNSA. Trimming left V 3 bases short and J 4 bases short, with 15 bases between. This CDR3 comprises 15 residues. CDR3 amino acids: CASSLDSGAGYGYTF. The CDR3 nucleotides are TGTGCCAGCAGCTTGGACTCAGGGGCCGGCTATGGCTACACCTTC.

The chain links TRBV5-1 to TRBJ2-2; possible D gene TRBD2, 6 bases. The CDR3 has 14 amino acids. V gave up 4 bases and J gave up 4 bases, with 11 bases separating them. Germline lookup yields CDR1 SGHRS and CDR2 YFSETQ. In nucleotides, the CDR3 is TGCGCCAGCAGCGCTGGGAGGAGCACCGGGGAGCTGTTTTTT. Encoded protein: CASSAGRSTGELFF.

The CDR3 bases are TGTGCCAGCAGTTACGTGTCAGGGGCTTTCGATGGCTACACCTTC. It codes for CASSYVSGAFDGYTF. V usage is TRBV6-5 and J usage is TRBJ1-2; D might be TRBD1 (6 bases). Germline CDR1 and CDR2: MNHEY and SVGAGI. Trimming removed 2 bases at V and 6 bases at J, with 16 bases between. CDR3 length equals 15 residues.

This clone was found once. The rearrangement joins TRBV3-1 (or the pseudogene TRBV3-2) to TRBJ1-2; maybe TRBD1 (6 bases). The germline V gene encodes CDR1 LGHDT and CDR2 YNNKEL (reference sequence). The length of the CDR3 is 14 residues. The V end was cut by 1 base, the J end by 4 bases, with 10 bases between. The CDR3 loop reads CASSQGGGGYGYTF. CDR3 bases: TGTGCCAGCAGCCAAGGGGGAGGGGGCTATGGCTACACCTTC.

The V gene is TRBV19, the J gene TRBJ1-1, with 9 bases matching TRBD1. With V trimmed by 2 bases and J by 5 bases, 6 bases remained unmatched. Germline V gene data show CDR1 as LNHDA and CDR2 as SQIVND (reference sequence). The CDR3 is 15 residues long. DNA for the CDR3: TGTGCCAGTAGTATAATCGGGACAGGGAGGACTGAAGCTTTCTTT. Protein sequence: CASSIIGTGRTEAFF.

The chain joins TRBV14 to TRBJ2-1; maybe TRBD2 (6 bases). Between the trimmed V and J ends, which lost 4 bases and 3 bases, there was a span of 13 bases. This CDR3 contains 15 residues. Germline assignment: CDR1 SGHDN and CDR2 FVKESK. The CDR3 is CASSRLVISYNEQFF. CDR3 DNA sequence: TGTGCCAGCAGCCGACTAGTCATTAGCTACAATGAGCAGTTCTTC.